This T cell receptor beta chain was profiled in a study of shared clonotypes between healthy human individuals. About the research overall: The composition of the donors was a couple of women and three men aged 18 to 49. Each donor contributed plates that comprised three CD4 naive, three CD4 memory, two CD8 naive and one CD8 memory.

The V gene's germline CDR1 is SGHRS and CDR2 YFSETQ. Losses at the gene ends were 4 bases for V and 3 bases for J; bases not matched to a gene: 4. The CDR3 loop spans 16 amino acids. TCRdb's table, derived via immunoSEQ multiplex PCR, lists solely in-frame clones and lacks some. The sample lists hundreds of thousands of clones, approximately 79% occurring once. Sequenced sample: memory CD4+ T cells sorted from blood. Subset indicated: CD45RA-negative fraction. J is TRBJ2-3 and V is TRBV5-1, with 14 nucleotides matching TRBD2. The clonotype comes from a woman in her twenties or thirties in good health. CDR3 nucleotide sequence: TGCGCCAGCAGCCGGGGACTAGCGGGAGAAACAGATACGCAGTATTTT. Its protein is CASSRGLAGETDTQYF. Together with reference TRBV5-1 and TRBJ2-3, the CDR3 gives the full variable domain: KAGVTQTPRYLIKTRGQQVTLSCSPISGHRSVSWYQQTPGQGLQFLFEYFSETQRNKGNFPGRFSGRQFSNSRSEMNVSTLELGDSALYLCASSRGLAGETDTQYFGPGTRLTVL.